Listed below are T cell receptor beta chains from one sample, sequenced in a study of shared clonotypes between healthy human individuals. This table comes from immunoSEQ multiplex PCR, and its TCRdb copy is limited to in-frame clones, with some not included. Of about 480,000 clones in the sample, almost 80% were seen once. Input material: PBMCs. The receptor set was obtained from a middle-aged woman in good health. Some clones in this sample may be carry-over from other donors' samples. Both conserved end residues are part of each CDR3. Each record gives: D gene, J gene, clone size, V gene, CDR3 protein. D genes are given only for firm matches. A row's size may be missing; if present it is once, few, many or a size class.

d_call: .
j_call: TRBJ2-1
clone_size: .
v_call: TRBV11-1
cdr3_aa: CASSSPFGLVTHIYEQFF

d_call: .
j_call: TRBJ2-4
clone_size: .
v_call: TRBV28
cdr3_aa: CASSFPLPGTYKSAKNIQYF

d_call: TRBD1
j_call: TRBJ2-5
clone_size: once
v_call: TRBV5-6
cdr3_aa: CASSSKRTGSRKQYF

d_call: TRBD1
j_call: TRBJ2-3
clone_size: few
v_call: TRBV18
cdr3_aa: CASSPLGTGGFDTQYF

d_call: .
j_call: TRBJ2-2
clone_size: .
v_call: TRBV27
cdr3_aa: CASSFGTGELFF

d_call: TRBD1
j_call: TRBJ1-4
clone_size: .
v_call: TRBV4-1
cdr3_aa: CASSQESPTTGAGEKLFF

d_call: .
j_call: TRBJ2-2
clone_size: .
v_call: TRBV11-2
cdr3_aa: CASSLETAGELFF

d_call: .
j_call: TRBJ2-1
clone_size: .
v_call: TRBV5-1
cdr3_aa: CASSLQGSHEQFF

d_call: TRBD1
j_call: TRBJ2-3
clone_size: .
v_call: TRBV11-1
cdr3_aa: CASSLTSPKDRGTDTQYF

d_call: .
j_call: TRBJ1-4
clone_size: .
v_call: TRBV19
cdr3_aa: CASSIGPTGRFYEKLFF

d_call: .
j_call: TRBJ2-7
clone_size: .
v_call: TRBV19
cdr3_aa: CASSPQGTSYEQYF

d_call: TRBD2
j_call: TRBJ2-3
clone_size: .
v_call: TRBV11-2
cdr3_aa: CASRRGLAGHSTDTQYF

d_call: .
j_call: TRBJ1-5
clone_size: .
v_call: TRBV11-1
cdr3_aa: CASSLDGNQPQHF

d_call: .
j_call: TRBJ1-2
clone_size: .
v_call: TRBV28
cdr3_aa: CASRPSGGNYGYTF

d_call: .
j_call: TRBJ1-2
clone_size: few
v_call: TRBV6-1
cdr3_aa: CASTDLGYGYTF

d_call: .
j_call: TRBJ2-7
clone_size: few
v_call: TRBV10-3
cdr3_aa: CAISESERSYEQYF

d_call: TRBD2
j_call: .
clone_size: .
v_call: TRBV18
cdr3_aa: CASSPAGGALYEQYF

d_call: TRBD2
j_call: TRBJ2-1
clone_size: .
v_call: TRBV10-3
cdr3_aa: CAISGTIAGAGANEQFF

d_call: .
j_call: TRBJ1-2
clone_size: .
v_call: TRBV7-9
cdr3_aa: CASSFDSEVFGYTF

d_call: .
j_call: TRBJ1-3
clone_size: .
v_call: TRBV28
cdr3_aa: CASDGDSGNTIYF

d_call: TRBD1
j_call: TRBJ1-2
clone_size: .
v_call: TRBV10-3
cdr3_aa: CAISESQGASGYTF

d_call: TRBD1
j_call: TRBJ2-3
clone_size: .
v_call: TRBV6-4
cdr3_aa: CASSDGGQDTDTQYF

d_call: TRBD2
j_call: TRBJ2-1
clone_size: .
v_call: TRBV28
cdr3_aa: CASTLAGRVEQFF

d_call: TRBD2
j_call: TRBJ2-1
clone_size: .
v_call: TRBV18
cdr3_aa: CASSIAGGNEQFF